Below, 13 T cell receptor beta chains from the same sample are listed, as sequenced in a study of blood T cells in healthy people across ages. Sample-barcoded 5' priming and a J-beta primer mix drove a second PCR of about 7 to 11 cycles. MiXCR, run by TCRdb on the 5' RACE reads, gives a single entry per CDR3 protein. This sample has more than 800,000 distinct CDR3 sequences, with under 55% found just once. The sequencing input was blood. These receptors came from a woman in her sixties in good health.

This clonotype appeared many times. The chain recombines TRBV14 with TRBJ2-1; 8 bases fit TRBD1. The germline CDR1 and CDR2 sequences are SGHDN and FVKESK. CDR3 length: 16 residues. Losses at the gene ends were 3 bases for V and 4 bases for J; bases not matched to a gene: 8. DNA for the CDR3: TGTGCCAGCAGCCACTCAGGGGGCGGATGGTACAATGAGCAGTTCTTC. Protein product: CASSHSGGGWYNEQFF.

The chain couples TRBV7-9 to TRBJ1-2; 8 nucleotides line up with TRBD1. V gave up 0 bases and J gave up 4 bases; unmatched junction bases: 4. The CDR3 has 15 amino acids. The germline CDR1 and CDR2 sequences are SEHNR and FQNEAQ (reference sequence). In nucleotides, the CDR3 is TGTGCCAGCAGCTTAGCAGGACAGGGCACCTATGGCTACACCTTC. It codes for CASSLAGQGTYGYTF.

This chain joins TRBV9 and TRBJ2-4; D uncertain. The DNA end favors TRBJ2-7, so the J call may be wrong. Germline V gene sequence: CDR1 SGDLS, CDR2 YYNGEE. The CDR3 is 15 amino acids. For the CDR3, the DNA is TGTGCCAGCAGCGTAGAGAGCCTTCCAACCGGCGAGCAGTACTTC. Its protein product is CASSVESLPTGEQYF.

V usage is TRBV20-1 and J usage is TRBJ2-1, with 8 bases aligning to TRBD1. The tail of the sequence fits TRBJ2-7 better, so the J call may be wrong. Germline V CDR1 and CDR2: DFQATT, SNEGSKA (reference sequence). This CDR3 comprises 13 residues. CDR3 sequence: CSARTPTGVEQYF. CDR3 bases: TGCAGTGCTAGGACCCCGACAGGGGTCGAGCAGTACTTC.

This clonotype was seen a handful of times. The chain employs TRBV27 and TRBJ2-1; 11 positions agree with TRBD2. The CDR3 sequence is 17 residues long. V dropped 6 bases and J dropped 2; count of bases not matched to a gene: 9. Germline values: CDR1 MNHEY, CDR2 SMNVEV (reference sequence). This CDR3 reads CASSPLGTSGPYNEQFF. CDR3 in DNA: TGTGCCAGCAGCCCTCTCGGGACTAGCGGTCCCTACAATGAGCAGTTCTTC.

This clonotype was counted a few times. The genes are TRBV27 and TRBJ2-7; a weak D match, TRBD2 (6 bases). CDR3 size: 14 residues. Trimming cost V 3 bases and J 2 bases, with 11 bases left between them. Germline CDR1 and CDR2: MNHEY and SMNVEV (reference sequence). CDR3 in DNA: TGTGCCAGCAGTTTGACTAGTGTTGCCTACGAGCAGTACTTC. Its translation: CASSLTSVAYEQYF.

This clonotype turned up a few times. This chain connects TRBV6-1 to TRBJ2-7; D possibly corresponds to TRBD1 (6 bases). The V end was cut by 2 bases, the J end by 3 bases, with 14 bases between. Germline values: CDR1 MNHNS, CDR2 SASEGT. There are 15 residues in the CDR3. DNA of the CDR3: TGTGCCAGCAGTGAATTTTGGGGGCCTAACTACGAGCAGTACTTC. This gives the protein CASSEFWGPNYEQYF.

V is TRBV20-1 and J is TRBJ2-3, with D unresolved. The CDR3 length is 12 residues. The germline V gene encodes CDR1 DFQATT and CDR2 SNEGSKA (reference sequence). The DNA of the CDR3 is TGCAGCTCAGTCGCCGGCACAGATACGCAGTATTTT. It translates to CSSVAGTDTQYF.

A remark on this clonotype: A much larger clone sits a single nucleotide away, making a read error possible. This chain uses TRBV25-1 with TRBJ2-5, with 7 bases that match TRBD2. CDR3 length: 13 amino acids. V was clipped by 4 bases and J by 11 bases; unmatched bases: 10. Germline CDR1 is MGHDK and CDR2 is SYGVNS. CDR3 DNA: TGTGCCAGCAGTGGTTCCCGCGGGGGTGAGCAGTACTTC. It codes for CASSGSRGGEQYF.

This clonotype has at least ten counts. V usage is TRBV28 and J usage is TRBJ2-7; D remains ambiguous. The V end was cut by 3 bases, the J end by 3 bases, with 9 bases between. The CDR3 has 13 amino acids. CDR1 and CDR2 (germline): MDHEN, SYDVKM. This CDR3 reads CASSLGIHYEQYF. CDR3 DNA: TGTGCCAGCAGTTTGGGCATTCACTACGAGCAGTACTTC.

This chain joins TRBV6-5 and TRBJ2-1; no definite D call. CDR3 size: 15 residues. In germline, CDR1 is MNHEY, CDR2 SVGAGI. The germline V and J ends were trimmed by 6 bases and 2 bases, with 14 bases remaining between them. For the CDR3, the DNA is TGTGCCAGCAGACATTTCCCGAACACCTACAATGAGCAGTTCTTC. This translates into CASRHFPNTYNEQFF.

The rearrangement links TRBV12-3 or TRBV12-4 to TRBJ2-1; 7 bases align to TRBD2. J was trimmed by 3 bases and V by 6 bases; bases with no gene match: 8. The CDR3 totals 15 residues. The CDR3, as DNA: TGTGCCAGCAGCCCCGGGGTAGCGGGCTACAATGAGCAGTTCTTC. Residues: CASSPGVAGYNEQFF.

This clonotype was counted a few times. The CDR3 region has the DNA TGCAGTGCTAGAGATTTTTGGGCTAGCGGTGCGTGGGAGCAGTACTTC. This translates into CSARDFWASGAWEQYF. V is TRBV20-1 and J is TRBJ2-5; 7 bases are a match to TRBD2. The CDR3 spans 16 residues. Looked up from germline, CDR1 is DFQATT and CDR2 is SNEGSKA (reference sequence). Trimming at V came to 0 bases and at J to 11 bases, leaving 18 bases not matched to a gene.